These 27 T cell receptor beta chains share one sample of origin, sequenced in a study of PD-1 blockade in classical Hodgkin lymphoma. Every patient experienced relapse after autologous stem cell transplantation, and brentuximab vedotin exposure varied. Sequenced by immunoSEQ multiplex PCR; TCRdb stores in-frame clones only, minus some. The data hold about 28,000 clones, with around 73% observed a single time. This specimen consisted of peripheral blood mononuclear cells (PBMCs), obtained before the second cycle of nivolumab. The receptor source for this set is a human donor with classical Hodgkin lymphoma.

This clone was observed once. This chain uses TRBV6-7 with TRBJ2-5; 9 bases agree with TRBD1. TRBV6-7 is given ORF status, its function remaining uncertain. This CDR3 spans 16 amino acids. V shed 2 bases and J 4 bases; nucleotides not matched to a gene: 8. The CDR3 coding sequence is TGTGCCAGCAGTTACGACTTGGGGACAGGGTCAGAGACCCAGTACTTC. Protein product: CASSYDLGTGSETQYF.

This clone was recorded once. The chain combines TRBV4-3 with TRBJ1-3; D gene unclear. Germline V gene sequence: CDR1 LGHNA, CDR2 YSLEER. This CDR3 region has 16 residues. The germline V and J ends were trimmed by 3 bases and 0 bases, with 12 bases remaining between them. The chain's CDR3 is CASSQEVRNSGNTIYF. DNA of the CDR3: TGCGCCAGCAGCCAGGAGGTGAGGAACTCTGGAAACACCATATATTTT.

This clone is deemed medium-sized. The gene calls are TRBV6-1 and TRBJ2-7, with 7 bases matching TRBD1. In germline, CDR1 is MNHNS, CDR2 SASEGT. V was clipped by 4 bases and J by 0 bases; unmatched bases: 6. The CDR3 has 15 amino acids. CDR3 in DNA: TGTGCCAGCAGTGTGGGACAGTCGAGCTCCTACGAGCAGTACTTC. Its translation is CASSVGQSSSYEQYF.

A remark on this clone: The sample carries other DNA sequences with the same CDR3. V and J are TRBV7-9 and TRBJ2-7; D perhaps matches TRBD2 (5 bases). V gave up 4 bases and J gave up 3 bases, with 7 bases separating them. Germline values: CDR1 SEHNR, CDR2 FQNEAQ (reference sequence). The CDR3 length is 12 residues. The DNA of the CDR3 is TGTGCCAGCAGCTCCCGGGACTACGAGCAGTACTTC. Its translation is CASSSRDYEQYF.

As DNA, the CDR3 is TGTGCCAGCAGCTTAGTAGACAGACTCATGAACACTGAAGCTTTCTTT. It specifies CASSLVDRLMNTEAFF. The chain couples TRBV7-2 to TRBJ1-1; D perhaps matches TRBD1 (5 bases). Germline V gene sequence: CDR1 SGHTA, CDR2 FQGNSA. With 1 base removed from V and 0 bases from J, the gap between germline ends came to 12 bases. The CDR3 loop spans 16 amino acids.

The chain recombines TRBV7-8 with TRBJ1-3; D is unclear. Germline CDR1 is SGHVS and CDR2 is FQNEAQ. The V gene lost 1 base and the J gene lost 1 base, with 11 bases spanning the gap. The length of the CDR3 is 16 residues. The CDR3 DNA reads as TGTGCCAGCAGCTTAGGGCAGGTTCTTTCTGGAAACACCATATATTTT. This codes for CASSLGQVLSGNTIYF.

V and J are TRBV25-1 and TRBJ2-7, with a possible D match to TRBD1 (5 bases). There are 14 residues in the CDR3. V lost 1 base to trimming and J lost 5 bases, with 12 bases between them. CDR1 and CDR2 (germline): MGHDK, SYGVNS. The DNA for the CDR3 is TGTGCCAGCAGTGAATGGGGCAGGGCCGACGAGCAGTACTTC. Translation gives CASSEWGRADEQYF.

The chain uses TRBV19 and TRBJ1-5; TRBD1 aligns across 7 bases. Germline V gives CDR1 LNHDA, CDR2 SQIVND (reference sequence). Trimming removed 9 bases from V and 0 bases from J; junction bases left unmatched: 8. CDR3 length: 15 amino acids. The CDR3 loop is CASARTGNSNQPQHF. The CDR3 DNA reads TGTGCCAGCGCCCGGACAGGCAATAGCAATCAGCCCCAGCATTTT.

The genes are TRBV18 and TRBJ1-2; 9 bases line up with TRBD1. The germline gives CDR1 KGHSH, CDR2 LQKENI. The CDR3 loop spans 13 amino acids. J gave up 8 bases and V 6 bases, and 7 bases lay outside the gene matches. Here the CDR3 DNA reads TGTGCCAGCTCTCCCGGGACAGGGATAGGCTACACCTTC. It yields the protein CASSPGTGIGYTF.

This chain joins TRBV19 and TRBJ1-4; D remains ambiguous. Between the trimmed V and J ends, which lost 6 bases and 5 bases, there was a span of 4 bases. The CDR3 length is 11 residues. Germline loops: CDR1 LNHDA, CDR2 SQIVND (reference sequence). CDR3 in DNA: TGTGCCAGTAGCCTGAATGAAAAACTGTTTTTT. The encoded protein is CASSLNEKLFF.

This clone showed up just a few times. This sequence joins TRBV21-1 and TRBJ1-1; the table gives TRBD1 as D, unverified against the DNA. TRBV21-1 is termed a pseudogene. This CDR3 comprises 15 residues. CDR3 loop: CASSLRQVKVTEAFF. DNA for the CDR3: TGTGCCAGCAGCTTACGACAGGTCAAGGTAACTGAAGCTTTCTTT.

This clone came up a few times. This sequence joins TRBV2 and TRBJ1-6; D ambiguous. The CDR3 totals 14 residues. CDR1 and CDR2 (germline): SNHLY, FYNNEI. V lost 1 base, J lost 8 bases, and 9 bases lay in between. The CDR3 DNA reads TGTGCCAGCAGTGAAGACTTCGATTATTCACCCCTCCACTTT. This codes for CASSEDFDYSPLHF. The variable domain in full, with the rest retrieved from reference TRBV2 and TRBJ1-6, is EPEVTQTPSHQVTQMGQEVILRCVPISNHLYFYWYRQILGQKVEFLVSFYNNEISEKSEIFDDQFSVERPDGSNFTLKIRSTKLEDSAMYFCASSEDFDYSPLHFGNGTRLTVT.

The chain links TRBV10-3 to TRBJ2-1; 10 bases are shared with TRBD1. V shed 6 bases, J shed 3 bases, and the junction held 2 bases outside the gene matches. The CDR3 contains 14 residues. Per the germline V gene, CDR1 is ENHRY and CDR2 is SYGVKD. The CDR3 loop reads CAIRGQGDYNEQFF. The DNA of the CDR3 is TGTGCCATCAGAGGACAGGGGGACTACAATGAGCAGTTCTTC.

This clone was found a few times. This chain connects TRBV19 to TRBJ1-3, with D possibly matching TRBD1 (5 bases). Germline assignment: CDR1 LNHDA and CDR2 SQIVND (reference sequence). The CDR3 spans 16 residues. Deletions cut 6 bases from V and 0 bases from J, with 15 bases between. This chain's CDR3 is CASSWAGDHSGNTIYF. The CDR3 coding sequence is TGTGCCAGTAGCTGGGCGGGGGACCACTCTGGAAACACCATATATTTT.

V gene TRBV28 combines with J gene TRBJ2-7; a weak D match, TRBD1 (6 bases). Germline-derived CDR1 and CDR2 are MDHEN and SYDVKM. The CDR3 loop spans 12 amino acids. The V end was cut by 10 bases, the J end by 7 bases, with 17 bases between. The DNA for the CDR3 is TGTGCCATCGCCGCCCAGGGGTTAGAGCAGTACTTC. It translates to CAIAAQGLEQYF.

This chain joins TRBV7-2 and TRBJ2-5; tentatively, D is TRBD1 (5 bases). The CDR3 is 14 residues long. Germline-derived CDR1 and CDR2 are SGHTA and FQGNSA. V shed 3 bases and J shed 1 base, with 9 bases lying between them. CDR3 bases: TGTGCCAGCAGCTTTCAGGGCGGCCAAGAGACCCAGTACTTC. Protein: CASSFQGGQETQYF.

V usage is TRBV4-3 and J usage is TRBJ2-7, with D unclear. The CDR3 is 16 residues long. Trimming removed 1 base at V and 0 bases at J, with 13 bases between. CDR1 and CDR2 from the germline V gene are LGHNA and YSLEER. In nucleotides, the CDR3 is TGCGCCAGCAGCCAAGGCCCCGGACGGTACTCCTACGAGCAGTACTTC. Amino acids: CASSQGPGRYSYEQYF.

The chain uses TRBV4-3 and TRBJ1-2; D call uncertain. The CDR3 totals 20 residues. V was shortened by 0 bases and J by 2 bases, with 25 bases between the two germline ends. From germline, CDR1 is LGHNA and CDR2 YSLEER. In DNA form, the CDR3 reads TGCGCCAGCAGCCAAGATTTCTTTGCCCTGAATAAGACGAGGAACTATGGCTACACCTTC. Translating it yields CASSQDFFALNKTRNYGYTF.

The V and J genes are TRBV6-4 and TRBJ1-2; the match to TRBD1 covers 12 bases. The V and J ends lost 2 bases and 10 bases, in that order; junction bases with no gene match: 8. The germline CDR1 and CDR2 sequences are MRHNA and SNTAGT. This CDR3 region has 15 residues. The CDR3 bases are TGTGCCAGCAGTGACCAGGGACAGGGGGCTTCGATCTACACCTTC. It codes for CASSDQGQGASIYTF.

The chain recombines TRBV9 with TRBJ2-1; 8 bases align to TRBD2. The CDR3 runs 17 residues. Trimming removed 2 bases from V and 7 bases from J; junction bases left unmatched: 14. The germline CDR1 and CDR2 sequences are SGDLS and YYNGEE. CDR3 in amino acids: CASSVLSSGGRGNEQFF. The CDR3 nucleotides read TGTGCCAGCAGCGTCCTCTCGAGCGGGGGACGGGGGAATGAGCAGTTCTTC.

This clone was found a few times. The chain is built from TRBV6-1 and TRBJ2-7, with TRBD1 identical over 9 bases. The germline V gene has CDR1 MNHNS and CDR2 SASEGT. Trimming removed 2 bases from V and 5 bases from J; junction bases left unmatched: 7. The CDR3 length is 15 residues. The CDR3 protein is CASSEPGQGTDEQYF. The CDR3 coding sequence is TGTGCCAGCAGTGAACCGGGACAGGGCACCGACGAGCAGTACTTC.

Written as DNA, the CDR3 is TGTGCCAGCAGCGTAAGCTTAAAGGAGGGAAAACTGTTTTTT. Encoded protein: CASSVSLKEGKLFF. The V and J genes are TRBV9 and TRBJ1-4; no clear D. This CDR3 contains 14 residues. The V gene lost 1 base and the J gene lost 10 bases, with 14 bases spanning the gap. Germline CDR1 reads SGDLS; CDR2 reads YYNGEE.

This clone was recorded a few times. The rearrangement uses TRBV7-6 and TRBJ1-5, with D perhaps TRBD1 (5 bases). Trimming stripped 1 base from V and 9 bases from J, with 10 bases between. CDR3 length: 13 amino acids. Germline CDR1 and CDR2: SGHVS and FNYEAQ. DNA for the CDR3: TGTGCCAGCAGCTTAGAAAGGGGTTTGCCCCAGCATTTT. This gives the protein CASSLERGLPQHF.

V is TRBV18 and J is TRBJ2-1; 9 nucleotides match TRBD1. CDR3 length: 18 amino acids. Per germline, CDR1 KGHSH and CDR2 LQKENI. J lost 5 bases, V lost 6 bases, and 17 bases had no gene match. CDR3 DNA sequence: TGTGCCAGCTCGCACAGGGGGCTGTTGGGGGATCGCGACAATGAGCAGTTCTTC. This gives the protein CASSHRGLLGDRDNEQFF.

The CDR3 nucleotides are TGTGCCAGCAGCTTAGGGCAAGTTACCTCTCTAGCCAAAAACATTCAGTACTTC. Translated, it gives CASSLGQVTSLAKNIQYF. V and J are TRBV7-9 and TRBJ2-4; the D is unclear. There are 18 residues in the CDR3. V dropped 1 base and J dropped 0 bases, with 16 bases sitting between them. Germline V lookup: CDR1 SEHNR, CDR2 FQNEAQ (reference sequence).

The chain links TRBV6-5 to TRBJ1-6; no clear D. There are 15 residues in the CDR3. Germline V lookup: CDR1 MNHEY, CDR2 SVGAGI. V was clipped by 8 bases and J by 0 bases, with 11 bases between them. CDR3 sequence reads: CASHLARSYNSPLHF. CDR3 bases: TGTGCCAGCCACCTGGCGCGCTCCTATAATTCACCCCTCCACTTT.

The CDR3 coding sequence is TGTGCCAGCAGCTCGGACTTACCCAGGGAGCAGTTCTTC. This sequence encodes CASSSDLPREQFF. The V call is TRBV7-2, the J call TRBJ2-1; possibly TRBD2 for D (5 bases). The CDR3 is made up of 13 amino acids. Trimming left V 4 bases short and J 10 bases short, with 14 bases between. Germline-derived CDR1 and CDR2 are SGHTA and FQGNSA.